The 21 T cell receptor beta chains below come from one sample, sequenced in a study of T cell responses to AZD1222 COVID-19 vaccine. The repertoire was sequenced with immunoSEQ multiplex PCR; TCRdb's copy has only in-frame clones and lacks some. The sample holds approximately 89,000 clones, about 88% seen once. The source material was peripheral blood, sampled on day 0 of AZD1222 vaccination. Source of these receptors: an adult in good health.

The CDR3 protein is CASSPGQSSYEQYF. CDR3 nucleotides: TGCGCCAGCAGCCCCGGACAGAGCTCCTACGAGCAGTACTTC. This chain links TRBV5-1 with TRBJ2-7; D might be TRBD1 (6 bases). CDR3 length: 14 amino acids. Germline CDR1 reads SGHRS; CDR2 reads YFSETQ. Between the trimmed V and J ends, which lost 4 bases and 0 bases, there was a span of 11 bases. The full variable domain, with the rest looked up from reference TRBV5-1 and TRBJ2-7, is KAGVTQTPRYLIKTRGQQVTLSCSPISGHRSVSWYQQTPGQGLQFLFEYFSETQRNKGNFPGRFSGRQFSNSRSEMNVSTLELGDSALYLCASSPGQSSYEQYFGPGTRLTVT.

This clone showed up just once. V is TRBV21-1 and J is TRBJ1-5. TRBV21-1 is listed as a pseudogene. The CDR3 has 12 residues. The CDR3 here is CASSSPNRPQHF. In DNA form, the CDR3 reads TGTGCCAGCAGCAGTCCCAATCGGCCCCAGCATTTT.

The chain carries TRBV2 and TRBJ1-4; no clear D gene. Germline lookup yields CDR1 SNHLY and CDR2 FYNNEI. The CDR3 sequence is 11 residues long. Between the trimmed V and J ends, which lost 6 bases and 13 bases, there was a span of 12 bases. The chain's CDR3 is CASSVGPRLFF. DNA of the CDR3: TGTGCCAGCAGCGTAGGGCCTCGACTGTTTTTT.

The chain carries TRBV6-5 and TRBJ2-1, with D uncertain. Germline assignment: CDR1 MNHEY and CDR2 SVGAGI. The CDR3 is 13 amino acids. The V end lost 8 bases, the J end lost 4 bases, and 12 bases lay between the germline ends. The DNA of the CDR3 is TGTGCCAGCTTCCTTGAAGGTTACAATGAGCAGTTCTTC. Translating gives CASFLEGYNEQFF.

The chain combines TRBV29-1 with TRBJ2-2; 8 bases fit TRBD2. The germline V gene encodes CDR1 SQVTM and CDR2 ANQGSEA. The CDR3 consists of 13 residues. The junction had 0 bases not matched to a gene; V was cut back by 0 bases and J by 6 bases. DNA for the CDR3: TGCAGCGTTGAAGAGGGACTAGCCGGGGAGCTGTTTTTT. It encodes CSVEEGLAGELFF.

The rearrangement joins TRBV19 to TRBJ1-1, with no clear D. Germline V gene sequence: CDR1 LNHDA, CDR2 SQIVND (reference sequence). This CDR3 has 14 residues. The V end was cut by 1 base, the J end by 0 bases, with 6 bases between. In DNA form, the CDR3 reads TGTGCCAGTAGTATAGGGACGGTGAACACTGAAGCTTTCTTT. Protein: CASSIGTVNTEAFF.

CDR3: CASSQDTTGRYGYTF. The DNA for the CDR3 is TGCGCCAGCAGCCAAGATACGACAGGTCGGTATGGCTACACCTTC. V gene TRBV4-3 combines with J gene TRBJ1-2, with D perhaps TRBD1 (6 bases). Germline CDR1 and CDR2: LGHNA and YSLEER. The CDR3 has 15 amino acids. The V and J ends lost 0 bases and 5 bases respectively, with 13 bases between them.

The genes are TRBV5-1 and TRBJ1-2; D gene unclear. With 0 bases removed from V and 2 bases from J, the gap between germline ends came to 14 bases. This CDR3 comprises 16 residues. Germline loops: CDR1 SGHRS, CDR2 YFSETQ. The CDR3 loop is CASSLGAPTANYGYTF. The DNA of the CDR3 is TGCGCCAGCAGCTTGGGGGCCCCAACAGCCAACTATGGCTACACCTTC.

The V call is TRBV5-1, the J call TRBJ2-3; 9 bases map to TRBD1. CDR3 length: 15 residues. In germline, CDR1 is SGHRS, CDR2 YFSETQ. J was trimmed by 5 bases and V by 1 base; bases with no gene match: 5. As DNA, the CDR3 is TGCGCCAGCAGCTTGCGGGGACAGGGAAAAGATACGCAGTATTTT. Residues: CASSLRGQGKDTQYF.

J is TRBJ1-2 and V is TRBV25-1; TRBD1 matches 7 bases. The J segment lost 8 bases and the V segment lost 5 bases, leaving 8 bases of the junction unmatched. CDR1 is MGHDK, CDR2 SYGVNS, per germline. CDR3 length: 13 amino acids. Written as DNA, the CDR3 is TGTGCCAGCAGTCCCCCGACAGGGAAAGGCTACACCTTC. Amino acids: CASSPPTGKGYTF.

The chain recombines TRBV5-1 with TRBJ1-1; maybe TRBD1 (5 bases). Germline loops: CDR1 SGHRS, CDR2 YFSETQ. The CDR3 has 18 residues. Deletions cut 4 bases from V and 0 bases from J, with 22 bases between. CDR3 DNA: TGCGCCAGCAGCGTAGGGCGGGGGTCAGCCCTGATGAACACTGAAGCTTTCTTT. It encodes CASSVGRGSALMNTEAFF.

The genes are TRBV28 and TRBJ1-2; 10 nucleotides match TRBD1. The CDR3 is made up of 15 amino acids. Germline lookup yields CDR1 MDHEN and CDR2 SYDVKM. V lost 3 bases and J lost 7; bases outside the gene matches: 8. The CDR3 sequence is CASSFSTGGVTGYTF. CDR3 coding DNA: TGTGCCAGCAGTTTCTCGACAGGGGGCGTGACTGGCTACACCTTC.

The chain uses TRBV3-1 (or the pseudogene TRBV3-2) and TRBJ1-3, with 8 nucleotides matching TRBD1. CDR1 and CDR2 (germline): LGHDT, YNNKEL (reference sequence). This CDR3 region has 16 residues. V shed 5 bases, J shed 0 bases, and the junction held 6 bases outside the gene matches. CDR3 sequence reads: CASSTGGLGSGNTIYF. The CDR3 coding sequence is TGTGCCAGCAGCACAGGGGGGCTTGGCTCTGGAAACACCATATATTTT.

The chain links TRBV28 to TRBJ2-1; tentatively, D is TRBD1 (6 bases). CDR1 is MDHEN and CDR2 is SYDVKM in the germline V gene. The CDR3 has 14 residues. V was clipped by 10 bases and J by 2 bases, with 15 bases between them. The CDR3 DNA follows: TGTGCCACCACGGAGGCAGGGGCCTACAATGAGCAGTTCTTC. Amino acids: CATTEAGAYNEQFF.

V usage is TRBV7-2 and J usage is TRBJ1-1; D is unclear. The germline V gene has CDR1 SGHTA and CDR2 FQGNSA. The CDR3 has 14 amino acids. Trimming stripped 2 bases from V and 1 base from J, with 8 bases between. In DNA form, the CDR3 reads TGTGCCAGCAGCTTAAACCCCCAGAACACTGAAGCTTTCTTT. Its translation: CASSLNPQNTEAFF.

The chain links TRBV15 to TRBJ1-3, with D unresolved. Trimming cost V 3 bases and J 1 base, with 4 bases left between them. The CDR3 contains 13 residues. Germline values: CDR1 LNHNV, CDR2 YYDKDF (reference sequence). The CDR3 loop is CATSSLSGNTIYF. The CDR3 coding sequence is TGTGCCACCAGCAGTCTGTCTGGAAACACCATATATTTT.

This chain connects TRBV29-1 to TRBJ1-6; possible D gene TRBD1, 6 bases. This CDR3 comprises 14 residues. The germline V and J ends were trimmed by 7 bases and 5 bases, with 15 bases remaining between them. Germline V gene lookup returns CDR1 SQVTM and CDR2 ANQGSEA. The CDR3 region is CSASEGGNNSPLHF. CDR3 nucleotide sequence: TGCAGCGCCTCGGAGGGGGGTAATAATTCACCCCTCCACTTT.

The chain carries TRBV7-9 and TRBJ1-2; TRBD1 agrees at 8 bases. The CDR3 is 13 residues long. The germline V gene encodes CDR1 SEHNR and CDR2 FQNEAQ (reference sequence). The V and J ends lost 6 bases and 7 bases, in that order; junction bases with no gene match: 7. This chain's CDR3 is CASSTDRGLGYTF. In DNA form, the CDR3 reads TGTGCCAGCAGTACTGACAGGGGACTTGGCTACACCTTC.

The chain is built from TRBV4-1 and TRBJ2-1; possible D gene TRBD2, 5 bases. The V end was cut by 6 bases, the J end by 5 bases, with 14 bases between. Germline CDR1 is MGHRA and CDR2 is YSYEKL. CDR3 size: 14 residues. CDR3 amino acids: CASSPYLRDNEQFF. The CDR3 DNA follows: TGCGCCAGCAGTCCATACCTGCGGGACAATGAGCAGTTCTTC.

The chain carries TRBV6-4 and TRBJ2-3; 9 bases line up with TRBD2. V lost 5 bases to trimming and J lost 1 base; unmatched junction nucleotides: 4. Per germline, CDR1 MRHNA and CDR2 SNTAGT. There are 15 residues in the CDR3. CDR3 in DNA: TGTGCCAGCAGTTTTTTAGCGGGGGGCACAGATACGCAGTATTTT. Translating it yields CASSFLAGGTDTQYF.

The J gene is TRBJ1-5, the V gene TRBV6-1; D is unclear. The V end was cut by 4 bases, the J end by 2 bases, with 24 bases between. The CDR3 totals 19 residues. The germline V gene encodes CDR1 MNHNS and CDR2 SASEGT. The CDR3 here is CASSAITSKPGIRNQPQHF. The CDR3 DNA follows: TGTGCCAGCAGTGCCATAACCTCGAAACCGGGCATCCGCAATCAGCCCCAGCATTTT.